This TCR beta chain was recovered during a study of blood T cell repertoires in COVID-19. Across the study: The study drew acute and convalescent COVID-19 samples from the United States, Italy and Spain. T cells, B-cell-depleted T cells, or PBMCs provided the cDNA or gDNA that served as material.

The V end was cut by 0 bases, the J end by 6 bases, with 15 bases between. The CDR3 runs 15 residues. Germline V gene sequence: CDR1 LNHNV, CDR2 YYDKDF (reference sequence). As handled by the study authors: Reference gene primer amplification in the assay estimated nucleated cell counts. Repertoires were generated with immunoSEQ multiplex PCR, while TCRdb's copy carries only in-frame clones and drops some. The DNA was the basis for D and trimming; V, J and clone size are from that table. The sample includes under 250,000 clones, approximately 82% of them seen just once. The rearrangement uses TRBV15 and TRBJ2-7; D not resolved. The source is a woman under 30 with acute or convalescent COVID-19. The sample comprised peripheral blood. CDR3 residues: CATSREYGYQGEQYF. The CDR3, as DNA: TGTGCCACCAGCAGAGAGTACGGGTATCAAGGCGAGCAGTACTTC.